A selection of T cell receptor beta chains follows, all from one sample in a study of cytomegalovirus exposure and HLA in healthy donors. TCRdb keeps only in-frame clones here, not all; method: immunoSEQ multiplex PCR. Of 120,000 or so clones listed, roughly 80% are singletons. Source material: PBMCs. These receptors originate from a young man in good health and CMV-seropositive. The CDR3 runs from the conserved cysteine through the conserved F or W. D genes are given only for firm matches. Clone size is stated in some rows and not others, as once, few, many or a class when expanded.

>TRBD1|TRBJ2-7|TRBV29-1|once
TGCAGCGTTACAGGGGGCTACGAGCAGTACTTC
CSVTGGYEQYF
>-|TRBJ1-5|TRBV29-1|-
TGCAGCGTTGAAGAGGGAGGGAATCAGCCCCAGCATTTT
CSVEEGGNQPQHF
>-|TRBJ1-1|TRBV9|-
TGTGCCAGCAGCGTGTTAACAGGTACTTACACTGAAGCTTTCTTT
CASSVLTGTYTEAFF
>-|TRBJ2-3|TRBV5-1|once
TGCGCCAGCAGCTTGATTGACAGTTCTAGCACAGATACGCAGTATTTT
CASSLIDSSSTDTQYF
>TRBD1|TRBJ1-5|TRBV2|-
TGTGCCAGCAGTTCACTGACCGGGACAGGCAATCAGCCCCAGCATTTT
CASSSLTGTGNQPQHF
>TRBD1|TRBJ1-1|TRBV11-3|few
TGTGCCAGCAGCTTAGGACAGGGAACTGAAGCTTTCTTT
CASSLGQGTEAFF
>-|TRBJ1-5|TRBV6-1|-
TGTGCCAGCAGTGAAGCTAGGGGGTGGCCCCAGCATTTT
CASSEARGWPQHF
>-|TRBJ2-5|TRBV6-5|-
TGTGCCAGCAGTTACTCGGCAGGGGCCCAAGAGACCCAGTACTTC
CASSYSAGAQETQYF
>TRBD1|TRBJ1-3|TRBV9|-
TGTGCCAGCAGCCTGAGGGACAGGTTCAACTCTGGAAACACCATATATTTT
CASSLRDRFNSGNTIYF
>-|TRBJ1-1|TRBV5-1|-
TGCGCCAGCAGCTTGGGGGGACTCAGGGCTGGCACTGAAGCTTTCTTT
CASSLGGLRAGTEAFF
>-|TRBJ1-4|TRBV6-5|-
TGTGCCAGCAGTCTTTCGGGGGGAGGACATGAAAAACTGTTTTTT
CASSLSGGGHEKLFF
>-|TRBJ2-2|TRBV12-5|-
TGTGCTAGTGGTTTGGTACTGGGGGCGGACACCGGGGAGCTGTTTTTT
CASGLVLGADTGELFF
>-|TRBJ1-5|TRBV4-2|-
TGTGCCAGCAGCCAAAGCGCGCAGGGGTATGTTCGCAATCAGCCCCAGCATTTT
CASSQSAQGYVRNQPQHF
>TRBD1|TRBJ2-7|TRBV7-2|-
TGTGCCAGCAGCTTAGGGCCGGGACAGGGCTACGAGCAGTACTTC
CASSLGPGQGYEQYF
>TRBD1|TRBJ1-1|TRBV7-2|-
TGTGCCAGCAGCCTACACGGACAGGGGGGAACTGAAGCTTTCTTT
CASSLHGQGGTEAFF
>-|TRBJ2-7|TRBV6-5|-
TGTGCCAGCAGTCCAGACATCTACGAGCAGTACTTC
CASSPDIYEQYF
>-|TRBJ1-3|TRBV6-1|-
TGTGCCAGCAGTGAATTGGAGGGAATTGGAAACACCATATATTTT
CASSELEGIGNTIYF
>TRBD2|TRBJ2-1|TRBV7-6|-
TGTGCCAGCAGCTTAACACCGGGACTAGCGGGGGTCTCCTACAATGAGCAGTTCTTC
CASSLTPGLAGVSYNEQFF
>TRBD1|TRBJ1-2|TRBV6-6|-
TGTGCCAGCAGTACGGGACAGGGATTGCGCTATGGCTACACCTTC
CASSTGQGLRYGYTF
>-|TRBJ2-7|TRBV14|-
TGTGCCAGCAGCCCCCAGGGACTTACCTACGAGCAGTACTTC
CASSPQGLTYEQYF
>-|TRBJ1-1|TRBV5-6|-
TGTGCCAGCAGCTTTATTGGACAACCGAACACTGAAGCTTTCTTT
CASSFIGQPNTEAFF
>-|TRBJ1-4|TRBV7-9|-
TGTGCCAGCAGCTTATGGCAGGGGTACGCAACTAATGAAAAACTGTTTTTT
CASSLWQGYATNEKLFF
>-|TRBJ2-2|TRBV30|-
TGTGCCTGGAGCCAGGGGCCGAACACCGGGGAGCTGTTTTTT
CAWSQGPNTGELFF
>-|TRBJ2-2|TRBV10-3|-
TGTGCCATCAGTGACTGGGACATCTCCAAGAACCCCCGCACGAACACCGGGGAGCTGTTTTTT
CAISDWDISKNPRTNTGELFF
>-|TRBJ1-1|TRBV5-1|-
TGCGCCAGCAGCTTCTCCCGGTGGTCGAACACTGAAGCTTTCTTT
CASSFSRWSNTEAFF
>TRBD1|TRBJ2-3|TRBV10-1|-
TGCGCCAGCAGTGAGGCGGACAGGGGCACAGATACGCAGTATTTT
CASSEADRGTDTQYF
>-|TRBJ2-1|TRBV5-1|-
TGCGCCAGCAGCCCCCGGGGGGCGGGCAATGAGCAGTTCTTC
CASSPRGAGNEQFF
>TRBD1|TRBJ1-1|TRBV18|once
TGTGCCAGCTCACCTATTCCAGGACAGGTGAACACTGAAGCTTTCTTT
CASSPIPGQVNTEAFF
>-|TRBJ2-7|TRBV2|-
TGTGCCAGCCTGTTAACGGACGAGCAGTACTTC
CASLLTDEQYF
>-|TRBJ1-3|TRBV4-1|-
TGCGCCAGCAGCCTCGTGGGGGGGAGCTCTGGAAACACCATATATTTT
CASSLVGGSSGNTIYF
>TRBD1|TRBJ1-4|TRBV6-5|-
TGTGCCAGCAGTGTACAGGGGGGTAATGAAAAACTGTTTTTT
CASSVQGGNEKLFF
>TRBD1|TRBJ1-6|TRBV7-2|-
TGTGCCAGCAGCTCGCGCAGGGGGCCCAAAAATTCACCCCTCCACTTT
CASSSRRGPKNSPLHF
>TRBD2|TRBJ2-5|TRBV7-6|-
TGTGCCAGCAGCCTAGCGGGGGCGTACAGAGAGACCCAGTACTTC
CASSLAGAYRETQYF
>-|TRBJ1-5|TRBV2|-
TGTGCCAGCAGTTCCGAGAAATACGGTGGGCCCCAGCATTTT
CASSSEKYGGPQHF
>TRBD1|TRBJ2-4|TRBV6-1|once
TGTGCCAGCAGTGACGTCAGGGGGACCATCACCACAGCCAAAAACAGTCAGTACTTC
CASSDVRGTITTAKNSQYF
>-|TRBJ1-4|TRBV4-2|-
TGTGCCAGCAGCCAAGGGGCCAGGGTGAATGAAAAACTGTTTTTT
CASSQGARVNEKLFF
>-|TRBJ1-5|TRBV4-1|-
TGCGCCAGCAGCCAATCGGGGGGCAATCAGCCCCAGCATTTT
CASSQSGGNQPQHF